What follows are 7 T cell receptor beta chains derived from one specimen sequenced in a study of early T cells in non-severe SARS-CoV-2 infection. In TCRdb, the 5' RACE reads were re-called with MiXCR into one record per CDR3 protein. Among around 45,000 distinct CDR3 sequences listed, 4% were seen once. Source material: whole blood. Receptors were obtained from an adult who was a healthcare worker with PCR-confirmed SARS-CoV-2 infection or an uninfected control (not recorded which).

Ten or more counts support this clonotype. The chain has TRBV4-2 and TRBJ1-3, with TRBD1 as a possible D gene (5 bases). The CDR3 spans 14 residues. Germline values: CDR1 LGHNA, CDR2 YNFKEQ. V shed 1 base and J shed 1 base, with 5 bases lying between them. The CDR3, as DNA: TGTGCCAGCAGCCAAGGGACATCTGGAAACACCATATATTTT. This sequence encodes CASSQGTSGNTIYF.

This clonotype appeared many times. The chain couples TRBV10-2 to TRBJ2-1; D is possibly TRBD2 (6 bases). Germline V CDR1 and CDR2: WSHSY, SAAADI. This CDR3 region has 14 residues. V shed 3 bases and J shed 6 bases, with 12 bases lying between them. The CDR3 here is CASSDTGEGNEQFF. In DNA, the CDR3 is TGCGCCAGCAGTGACACGGGAGAGGGCAATGAGCAGTTCTTC.

This clonotype has only a few counts. V usage is TRBV7-8 and J usage is TRBJ2-1; 7 bases fit TRBD1. The CDR3 has 17 residues. Trimming cost V 0 bases and J 8 bases; bases outside gene matches: 13. Looked up from germline, CDR1 is SGHVS and CDR2 is FQNEAQ. CDR3 coding DNA: TGTGCCAGCAGCTTAGCAATCCGGACAGGCCTTAGGGATGAGCAGTTCTTC. It specifies CASSLAIRTGLRDEQFF.

Many counts were recorded for this clonotype. The chain recombines TRBV24-1 with TRBJ2-3; D perhaps matches TRBD1 (5 bases). The germline V and J ends were trimmed by 7 bases and 0 bases, with 7 bases remaining between them. This CDR3 is built from 13 residues. Germline CDR1 is KGHDR and CDR2 is SFDVKD. The CDR3 loop is CATRAGSTDTQYF. CDR3 DNA: TGTGCCACCAGGGCAGGGAGCACAGATACGCAGTATTTT.

Comments on this clonotype: One end of the junction fails to match germline, which may point to a read error. V is TRBV5-4 and J is TRBJ2-5; 10 bases agree with TRBD2. This CDR3 spans 15 amino acids. Germline V gene lookup returns CDR1 SGHNT and CDR2 YYREEE (reference sequence). The CDR3 region has the DNA TGTGCCAGCAACTTGGGGACTAGCGCTCAAGAGACCCAGTACTTC. This gives the protein CASNLGTSAQETQYF.

This clonotype has ten or more counts. The CDR3 nucleotides read TGTGCCAGCAGCCAGTCATACACTGAAGCTTTCTTT. Amino acids: CASSQSYTEAFF. The chain uses TRBV7-9 and TRBJ1-1; D remains unclear. The CDR3 has 12 residues. Germline V gene data show CDR1 as SEHNR and CDR2 as FQNEAQ (reference sequence). The V end lost 5 bases, the J end lost 3 bases, and 7 bases lay between the germline ends.

This clonotype occurred many times. This chain uses TRBV7-3 with TRBJ2-5; weak D call: TRBD2 (5 bases). V was pared by 0 bases and J by 7 bases, with 9 bases between. The CDR3 is made up of 13 amino acids. CDR1 and CDR2 (germline): SGHTA, FQGTGA. CDR3 in DNA: TGTGCCAGCAGCTTAACAGCCGCGGGGACCCAGTACTTC. Translation: CASSLTAAGTQYF.